Included here is one T cell receptor (beta chain) sequence, with context. What it binds is not known. The CDR3 is 15 residues long. The V gene end was trimmed by 1 base and the J gene end by 5 bases; junction bases not matched to a gene: 3. Germline CDR1 SGHRS, CDR2 YFSETQ. In TCRdb, the 5' RACE reads were re-called with MiXCR into one record per CDR3 protein. Seen here are fewer than 400,000 distinct CDR3 sequences, roughly 15% observed once, and the top ten hold under 25%. This specimen belongs to a study of T-cell memory formation after mild COVID-19. General study results and limits: Detection of some responders pre-infection suggested pre-existing cross-reactive memory T cells participated.

Sequencing was performed on PBMCs or a T cell subset sorted from them (not recorded which). The origin of this receptor is a man in his late teens or twenties who had mild COVID-19 (a few samples of this study predate the infection). Cell type and time point are not known. The V call is TRBV5-1, the J call TRBJ2-3; 11 nucleotides align to TRBD2. In DNA, the CDR3 is TGCGCCAGCAGCTTGTCGACTAGCGGGGTAGATACGCAGTATTTT. Translating gives CASSLSTSGVDTQYF.